This entry concerns a single TCR beta chain. Its binding antigen is unknown. Base quality data are lacking; no much larger clone is found one base away. The data are from a study of blood T cell repertoires in COVID-19 (dated by TCRdb to the early 2020s). In the study overall: Samples from collaborators originated in the United States, Italy and Spain and spanned both the acute and convalescent phases of COVID-19. A de-identified subject ID, COVID-19 status, age in years and sex were almost always included in the sample metadata. Samples were obtained from the ongoing ImmuneRACE study (first 160 participants) and from 1,254 subjects provided by 6 global collaborators. The dataset comprised deeply sampled blood TCRbeta repertoires from subjects exposed to, actively infected with, or recovered from COVID-19. Where available, HLA class I and class II types were obtained from metadata supplied by the sample provider rather than from assay-based typing. A freely available public database, intended as a resource for researchers studying the immune response to SARS-CoV-2, is where the repertoires were released. The material from the prospective study consisted of cDNA or gDNA derived from T cells, B-cell-depleted T cells, or PBMCs. What the study reported, not specific to this receptor: The amount of clinical and demographic metadata varied by source and participant and was provided uncurated.

The collaborating institutions used their own protocols to collect whole blood in K2EDTA tubes. For TCRbeta analysis, collaborators shipped samples as frozen whole blood, isolated PBMCs, or DNA extracted from either of those sample types. Clipping removes 1 base from V and 7 bases from J, with 5 as the unmatched junction base count. CDR1 and CDR2 are read off the germline V gene as LGHNA and YNFKEQ. The CDR3 spans 16 residues, from the cysteine through the phenylalanine. The entry retains the CDR3 DNA only, 48 bases that are in frame from base 1. TCRbeta CDR3 regions were amplified from genomic DNA using the immunoSEQ Assay, a bias-controlled multiplex PCR. The paper's data handling went like this. Nucleated cell counts per sample were estimated from amplification of reference gene primers within the assay. Sequence reads were collapsed and filtered to measure the absolute abundance of every unique TCRbeta CDR3 rearrangement. For each sample, productive Simpson clonality was calculated by taking the square root of Simpson's diversity index across productive rearrangements. The table was pulled from immuneACCESS by TCRdb, which kept in-frame rearrangements only. Such tables lose some clones; where checked, under half of the loss comes from unresolved V genes, and the rest has no known cause. The V and J calls and the clone size are those of that table, but D and trimming were determined from the DNA. Recorded for this sample are roughly 80,000 clones; 84% of them occurred a single time. The leading ten clones occupy 3.5% of the sample.

The sample comprised peripheral blood. Recombination joined TRBV4-2 with TRBJ1-6; a stretch of 9 junction bases matches TRBD1. The receptor was isolated from a man over 45 with acute or convalescent COVID-19. The DNA reads TGTGCCAGCAGCCAAGGATCCGGGACAGGGAATTCACCCCTCCACTTT. It is translated as CASSQGSGTGNSPLHF.